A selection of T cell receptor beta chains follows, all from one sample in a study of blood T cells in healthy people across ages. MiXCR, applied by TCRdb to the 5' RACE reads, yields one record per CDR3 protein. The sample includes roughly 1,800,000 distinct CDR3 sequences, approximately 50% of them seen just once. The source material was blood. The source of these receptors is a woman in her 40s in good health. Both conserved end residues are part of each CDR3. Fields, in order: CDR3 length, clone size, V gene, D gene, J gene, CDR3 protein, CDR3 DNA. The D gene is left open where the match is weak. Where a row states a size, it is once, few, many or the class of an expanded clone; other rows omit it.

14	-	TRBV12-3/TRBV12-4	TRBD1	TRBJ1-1	CASSLSGGEIEAFF	TGTGCCAGCAGTTTGTCAGGGGGCGAAATTGAAGCTTTCTTT
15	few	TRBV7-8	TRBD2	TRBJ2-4	CASSLVSGGLNIQYF	TGTGCCAGCAGCTTAGTTAGCGGGGGGTTGAACATTCAGTACTTC
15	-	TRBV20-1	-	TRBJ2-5	CSARDAARDPETQYF	TGCAGTGCTAGAGATGCAGCCCGGGATCCAGAGACCCAGTACTTC
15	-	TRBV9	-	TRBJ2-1	CASSGRTLGYNEQFF	TGTGCCAGCAGCGGAAGGACACTAGGTTACAATGAGCAGTTCTTC
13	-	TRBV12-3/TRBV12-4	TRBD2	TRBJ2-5	CASTAGGRWTQYF	TGTGCCAGTACAGCGGGGGGGAGGTGGACCCAGTACTTC
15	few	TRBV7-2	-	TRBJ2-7	CASSLAPQGSYEQYF	TGTGCCAGCAGCTTAGCCCCTCAGGGTTCCTACGAGCAGTACTTC
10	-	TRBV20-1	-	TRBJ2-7	CSARLQRQYF	TGCAGTGCCCGCCTCCAACGGCAGTACTTC
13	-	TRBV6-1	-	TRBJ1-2	CASLRPPNYGYTF	TGTGCCAGCCTTCGCCCTCCTAACTATGGCTACACCTTC
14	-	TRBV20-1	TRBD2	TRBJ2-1	CSATRGVRYNEQFF	TGCAGTGCTACTCGGGGGGTGCGATACAATGAGCAGTTCTTC
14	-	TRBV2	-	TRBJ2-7	CASSESRVGYEQYF	TGTGCCAGCAGTGAATCCAGGGTGGGCTACGAGCAGTACTTC
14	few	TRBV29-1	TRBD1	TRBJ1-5	CSVAGQGDDQPQHF	TGCAGCGTGGCGGGACAGGGGGACGATCAGCCCCAGCATTTT
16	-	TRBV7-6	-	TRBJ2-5	CASGLGGGALGETQYF	TGTGCCAGCGGCTTGGGGGGGGGCGCGTTGGGAGAGACCCAGTACTTC
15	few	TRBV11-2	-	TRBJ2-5	CASRAPGRNQETQYF	TGTGCCAGCAGGGCGCCCGGACGGAACCAAGAGACCCAGTACTTC
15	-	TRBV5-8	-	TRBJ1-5	CASSSGHLSNQPQHF	TGTGCCAGCAGCTCCGGACACCTTAGCAATCAGCCCCAGCATTTT